This T cell receptor beta chain was captured by sequencing in a study of naive and memory T cell subsets. Overall study results and limits: Especially in CD8 cells, naive repertoires contained a few larger clonotypes, possibly CD45RA-re-expressing memory cells. Over 90% of naive TCR sequences appeared only once, unlike memory subsets. Findings for naive and memory subsets could not be checked against ground truth.

As concerns this clonotype: Its antigen is currently unknown.

There are 13 residues in the CDR3. The V gene lost 6 bases and the J gene lost 6 bases, with 14 bases spanning the gap. Germline V gene sequence: CDR1 MNHNY, CDR2 SVGAGI (reference sequence). CMV status came from CD4+ T cell IFNgamma after overnight CMV lysate stimulation of fresh PBMCs. Two oligonucleotides, mixed equimolar, formed the beta constant-region primer covering TRBC1 and TRBC2. The ligated cDNA underwent four PCR rounds using SP2 and nested alpha and beta constant-region primers. TCRdb fed the UMI-ligation and nested PCR reads into MiXCR, producing one record per CDR3 protein. The sample carries roughly 140,000 distinct CDR3 sequences, 15% to 25% recorded once.

The J gene is TRBJ1-1, the V gene TRBV6-6; D may be TRBD1 (5 bases). The receptor was isolated from a human donor in good health. Sequenced: naive CD8+ T cells from blood. CDR3 loop: CASSLGTDPEAFF. CDR3 DNA: TGTGCCAGCAGCCTCGGGACGGACCCTGAAGCTTTCTTT.